Each of the 19 T cell receptor beta chains below was sequenced from the same sample in a study of human T cells and chemical hapten exposure. In TCRdb, the RACE reads were re-called with MiXCR into one record per CDR3 protein. The sample has around 150,000 distinct CDR3 sequences, approximately 14% seen once. Specified time point: patch test 1, 2 weeks after DPC sensitization. As to treatment: therapeutic diphenylcyclopropenone sensitization with weekly scalp DPC. The sample consisted of whole blood, taken in connection with sensitization to the hapten diphenylcyclopropenone (DPC). These receptors were taken from a woman under 40 with alopecia areata. Some clones in this sample may be carry-over from other donors' samples.

The rearrangement uses TRBV9 and TRBJ2-3; D perhaps matches TRBD2 (5 bases). Germline lookup yields CDR1 SGDLS and CDR2 YYNGEE. CDR3 length: 15 amino acids. V was cut by 0 bases and J by 3 bases, with 11 bases left in between. CDR3 in amino acids: CASSVVGRQTDTQYF. The CDR3 bases are TGTGCCAGCAGCGTAGTAGGGAGACAAACAGATACGCAGTATTTT.

The chain employs TRBV4-3 and TRBJ2-5, with 12 positions matching TRBD2. CDR3 size: 16 residues. In germline, CDR1 is LGHNA, CDR2 YSLEER. Trimming removed 0 bases from V and 8 bases from J; junction bases left unmatched: 7. The CDR3 coding sequence is TGCGCCAGCAGCCAAGATCTGACTAGCGGGGGTGAAACCCAGTACTTC. Translated, it gives CASSQDLTSGGETQYF.

The chain employs TRBV20-1 and TRBJ2-1, with TRBD2 identical over 8 bases. The CDR3 loop spans 15 amino acids. Per the germline V gene, CDR1 is DFQATT and CDR2 is SNEGSKA (reference sequence). The V segment lost 6 bases and the J segment 8 bases; nucleotides outside the gene matches: 15. The CDR3 protein is CSAPGGGPGGDEQFF. CDR3 sequence (DNA): TGCAGTGCCCCCGGGGGGGGCCCGGGTGGCGATGAGCAGTTCTTC.

This clonotype was observed a few times. This chain uses TRBV20-1 with TRBJ1-2, with 7 bases lining up with TRBD1. The CDR3 length is 14 residues. Unmatched junction bases numbered 4, after V lost 3 bases and J lost 0 bases. From germline, CDR1 is DFQATT and CDR2 SNEGSKA (reference sequence). The chain's CDR3 is CSARPGTANYGYTF. CDR3 in DNA: TGCAGTGCTAGGCCCGGGACAGCTAACTATGGCTACACCTTC.

V is TRBV27 and J is TRBJ2-1, with TRBD2 matching 7 bases. Looked up from germline, CDR1 is MNHEY and CDR2 is SMNVEV (reference sequence). The CDR3 sequence is 16 residues long. After removal of 5 bases from V and 2 bases from J, the junction contained 9 bases not matched to a gene. In DNA form, the CDR3 reads TGTGCCAGCAGTCTAGACCTAGCGGCTCCCTACAATGAGCAGTTCTTC. This codes for CASSLDLAAPYNEQFF.

There are many counts of this clonotype. V and J are TRBV3-1 and TRBJ1-5; unclear D gene. The CDR3 has 13 residues. Germline lookup yields CDR1 LGHDT and CDR2 YNNKEL (reference sequence). Trimming took 1 base from V and 7 from J, leaving 8 bases between them. The chain's CDR3 is CASSQATQQPQHF. DNA for the CDR3: TGTGCCAGCAGCCAAGCGACTCAACAGCCCCAGCATTTT.

This clonotype turned up a few times. The chain joins TRBV11-2 to TRBJ2-5, with D unresolved. Germline CDR1 is SGHAT and CDR2 is FQNNGV. The CDR3 spans 14 residues. Trimming pared 0 bases from V and 4 bases from J, leaving 9 bases between. CDR3 coding DNA: TGTGCCAGCAGCTTAGATTGGATCGGAGAGACCCAGTACTTC. Translated: CASSLDWIGETQYF. Variable domain in full (rest from reference TRBV11-2 and TRBJ2-5): EAGVAQSPRYKIIEKRQSVAFWCNPISGHATLYWYQQILGQGPKLLIQFQNNGVVDDSQLPKDRFSAERLKGVDSTLKIQPAKLEDSAVYLCASSLDWIGETQYFGPGTRLLVL.

The chain couples TRBV4-3 to TRBJ2-7, with 7 bases aligning to TRBD1. The CDR3 extends over 17 amino acids. In germline, CDR1 is LGHNA, CDR2 YSLEER. Trimming took 0 bases from V and 0 from J; bases not matched to a gene: 8. CDR3 sequence reads: CASSQDFLGQTSYEQYF. CDR3 DNA: TGCGCCAGCAGCCAAGATTTTTTGGGACAGACCTCCTACGAGCAGTACTTC.

This clonotype was picked up a small number of times. J is TRBJ2-2 and V is TRBV5-6, with D unresolved. The V end was cut by 3 bases, the J end by 5 bases, with 14 bases between. The CDR3 totals 15 residues. Germline V gene sequence: CDR1 SGHDT, CDR2 YYEEEE. The CDR3 loop reads CASSYKDRRTGELFF. The CDR3 DNA reads TGTGCCAGCAGCTACAAAGATCGTAGGACCGGGGAGCTGTTTTTT.

This clonotype was seen more than once but under ten times. The CDR3, as DNA: TGTGCCAGCATAGAAACAGGTGTCTACAATGAGCAGTTCTTC. Amino acids: CASIETGVYNEQFF. This chain uses TRBV28 with TRBJ2-1, with D possibly being TRBD1 (5 bases). Looked up from germline, CDR1 is MDHEN and CDR2 is SYDVKM. The length of the CDR3 is 14 residues. Between the trimmed V and J ends, which lost 7 bases and 3 bases, there was a span of 13 bases.

The chain recombines TRBV20-1 with TRBJ2-1; 8 positions agree with TRBD2. Germline loops: CDR1 DFQATT, CDR2 SNEGSKA (reference sequence). This CDR3 contains 15 residues. The junction had 2 bases not matched to a gene; V was cut back by 1 base and J by 0 bases. The CDR3 bases are TGCAGTGCTAGAGCGGGAGGGAGCTCCTACAATGAGCAGTTCTTC. It translates to CSARAGGSSYNEQFF.

This clonotype has only a few counts. The chain has TRBV11-2 and TRBJ2-2; the D gene is possibly TRBD2 (6 bases). Germline V CDR1 and CDR2: SGHAT, FQNNGV. The CDR3 has 18 residues. V gave up 4 bases and J gave up 0 bases, with 18 bases separating them. CDR3 nucleotides: TGTGCCAGCAGCTCTCGGGTGGCTCGACTAGCGAACACCGGGGAGCTGTTTTTT. It translates to CASSSRVARLANTGELFF. The full variable domain, completed using reference TRBV11-2 and TRBJ2-2, is EAGVAQSPRYKIIEKRQSVAFWCNPISGHATLYWYQQILGQGPKLLIQFQNNGVVDDSQLPKDRFSAERLKGVDSTLKIQPAKLEDSAVYLCASSSRVARLANTGELFFGEGSRLTVL.

The gene calls are TRBV10-2 and TRBJ2-2; TRBD2 is a possible D gene (5 bases). With 3 bases removed from V and 0 bases from J, the gap between germline ends came to 5 bases. Germline V lookup: CDR1 WSHSY, CDR2 SAAADI. The CDR3 is 14 residues long. CDR3: CASSDSANTGELFF. The CDR3 DNA follows: TGCGCCAGCAGTGATAGCGCGAACACCGGGGAGCTGTTTTTT.

The chain employs TRBV7-9 and TRBJ2-2; D is possibly TRBD1 (6 bases). Germline lookup yields CDR1 SEHNR and CDR2 FQNEAQ (reference sequence). Trimming cost V 2 bases and J 4 bases, with 14 bases left between them. There are 16 residues in the CDR3. The chain's CDR3 is CASSLPGQSSTGELFF. The CDR3 region has the DNA TGTGCCAGCAGCTTACCCGGACAGAGCTCCACCGGGGAGCTGTTTTTT.

This clonotype was picked up a small number of times. This chain joins TRBV28 and TRBJ2-3; 10 bases match TRBD2. With V trimmed by 6 bases and J by 4 bases, 25 bases remained unmatched. Germline V lookup: CDR1 MDHEN, CDR2 SYDVKM. This CDR3 is built from 21 residues. The DNA for the CDR3 is TGTGCCAGCAGCAGTTTATATCTAGCGGGAGAATTCGGGGGGCAGTCAGATACGCAGTATTTT. Protein: CASSSLYLAGEFGGQSDTQYF.

This clonotype was observed a handful of times. J is TRBJ2-1 and V is TRBV29-1; tentatively, D is TRBD2 (6 bases). V was pared by 6 bases and J by 4 bases, with 16 bases between. Germline V gene sequence: CDR1 SQVTM, CDR2 ANQGSEA. The CDR3 contains 14 residues. CDR3 sequence reads: CSVQPGLGYNEQFF. The CDR3 DNA sequence: TGCAGCGTCCAGCCGGGACTTGGATACAATGAGCAGTTCTTC.

The chain carries TRBV12-3 or TRBV12-4 and TRBJ1-1, with D tentatively TRBD1 (6 bases). There are 11 residues in the CDR3. V was trimmed by 8 bases and J by 6 bases, leaving 10 bases between them. The CDR3 protein is CASGRGPEAFF. CDR3 coding DNA: TGTGCCAGCGGCCGGGGGCCTGAAGCTTTCTTT.

The chain links TRBV11-2 to TRBJ1-5; no definite D call. Trimming took 1 base from V and 7 from J, leaving 14 bases between them. There are 15 residues in the CDR3. Germline CDR1 reads SGHAT; CDR2 reads FQNNGV. The DNA for the CDR3 is TGTGCCAGCAGCTTAGGAAGGCAAGCTCACCAGCCCCAGCATTTT. Its translation: CASSLGRQAHQPQHF.

With respect to this clonotype: A much more abundant neighbour one base away suggests this may be a read error. This chain connects TRBV7-3 to TRBJ1-1; D possibly corresponds to TRBD1 (6 bases). The CDR3 length is 13 residues. Germline CDR1 and CDR2: SGHTA and FQGTGA. The chain's CDR3 is CASSLIQGTDAFF. The CDR3 coding sequence is TGTGCCAGCAGCCTCATCCAGGGGACTGATGCTTTCTTT.